These T cell receptor beta chains were read from a single sample in a study of beta chain features in type 1 diabetes. The method was immunoSEQ multiplex PCR; TCRdb's version includes in-frame clones alone and lacks a portion of them. The sample has hundreds of thousands of clones, around a sixth seen once. Material for sequencing was naive CD4+ T cells from blood. These receptors were obtained from a man aged 18 to 30 in good health. Both conserved end residues are part of each CDR3. The order of the fields is clone size, D gene, J gene, V gene, CDR3 protein, CDR3 DNA. The D gene is left open where the match is weak. Only some rows state a clone size, as once, few, many or a class for expanded clones.

few | . | TRBJ2-5 | TRBV4-2 | CASSQESGFQETQYF | TGTGCCAGCAGCCAAGAATCAGGGTTCCAAGAGACCCAGTACTTC
. | TRBD1 | TRBJ1-3 | TRBV27 | CASSPPRGGNTIYF | TGTGCCAGCAGTCCCCCCAGGGGGGGAAACACCATATATTTT
few | . | TRBJ2-2 | TRBV5-1 | CASSLPGPGELFF | TGCGCCAGCAGCTTGCCGGGGCCCGGGGAGCTGTTTTTT
. | . | TRBJ2-5 | TRBV4-2 | CASSQGGGAPETQYF | TGTGCCAGCAGCCAGGGAGGGGGGGCCCCAGAGACCCAGTACTTC
few | TRBD1 | TRBJ2-2 | TRBV9 | CASSVQGAITGELFF | TGTGCCAGCAGCGTACAGGGGGCTATCACCGGGGAGCTGTTTTTT
. | TRBD2 | TRBJ2-1 | TRBV9 | CASSVKSGGPANEQFF | TGTGCCAGCAGCGTAAAGTCGGGAGGGCCAGCCAATGAGCAGTTCTTC
. | TRBD1 | TRBJ1-1 | TRBV9 | CASSPWTGRTEAFF | TGTGCCAGCAGCCCCTGGACAGGGAGAACTGAAGCTTTCTTT
. | TRBD2 | TRBJ2-2 | TRBV6-5 | CASSGRLAGTGELFF | TGTGCCAGCAGTGGCCGACTAGCGGGAACCGGGGAGCTGTTTTTT
. | . | TRBJ2-3 | TRBV7-8 | CASSPGGDTQYF | TGTGCCAGCAGCCCCGGGGGAGATACGCAGTATTTT
. | . | TRBJ2-2 | TRBV9 | CASSVIPTGTGELFF | TGTGCCAGCAGCGTAATCCCCACAGGGACCGGGGAGCTGTTTTTT
. | . | TRBJ2-1 | TRBV15 | CATSGDWYNEQFF | TGTGCCACCAGCGGAGACTGGTACAATGAGCAGTTCTTC
. | . | TRBJ2-7 | TRBV6-5 | CASSYSRGQTYEQYF | TGTGCCAGCAGTTACTCGAGGGGCCAGACCTACGAGCAGTACTTC
few | TRBD2 | TRBJ2-5 | TRBV29-1 | CSAGLAGEETQYF | TGCAGCGCGGGACTAGCGGGAGAAGAGACCCAGTACTTC
. | TRBD1 | TRBJ1-5 | TRBV5-4 | CASSLGGQGVSNQPQHF | TGTGCCAGCAGCTTGGGAGGACAGGGGGTAAGCAATCAGCCCCAGCATTTT
few | . | TRBJ2-2 | TRBV7-3 | CASSYPGNTGELFF | TGTGCCAGCAGCTACCCGGGGAACACCGGGGAGCTGTTTTTT
. | TRBD2 | TRBJ2-1 | TRBV5-1 | CASSPTSAHEQFF | TGCGCCAGCAGCCCGACTAGCGCGCATGAGCAGTTCTTC
. | . | TRBJ1-1 | TRBV29-1 | CSAERGNTEAFF | TGCAGCGCTGAGAGGGGAAACACTGAAGCTTTCTTT
. | TRBD2 | TRBJ2-3 | TRBV28 | CASSSSGTRLSDTQYF | TGTGCCAGCAGTTCCTCCGGGACTAGGCTTTCAGATACGCAGTATTTT
few | TRBD2 | TRBJ2-1 | TRBV30 | CAWRDRLARSSYNEQFF | TGTGCCTGGAGGGATCGACTAGCGAGGAGCTCCTACAATGAGCAGTTCTTC
few | . | TRBJ2-1 | TRBV28 | CASSLGDSYNEQFF | TGTGCCAGCAGTTTGGGGGATTCCTACAATGAGCAGTTCTTC
few | . | TRBJ1-2 | TRBV9 | CASSVEWVALGGYTF | TGTGCCAGCAGCGTAGAGTGGGTGGCCCTCGGTGGCTACACCTTC
. | TRBD1 | TRBJ1-2 | TRBV29-1 | CSVERGQGAVYGYTF | TGCAGCGTTGAACGGGGACAGGGGGCCGTCTATGGCTACACCTTC
few | . | TRBJ2-3 | TRBV11-2 | CASSLVGGASASTDTQYF | TGTGCCAGCAGCTTAGTAGGGGGGGCTAGCGCCAGCACAGATACGCAGTATTTT
. | TRBD1 | TRBJ2-3 | TRBV15 | CATSGKDRPSTDTQYF | TGTGCCACCAGCGGAAAGGACAGGCCCAGCACAGATACGCAGTATTTT
. | . | TRBJ2-7 | TRBV5-1 | CASSLGGLSKQYF | TGCGCCAGCAGCTTGGGAGGGCTTAGCAAGCAGTACTTC
few | . | TRBJ2-3 | TRBV9 | CASSVNSRSDTQYF | TGTGCCAGCAGCGTAAACTCTCGATCGGATACGCAGTATTTT
. | TRBD1 | TRBJ1-4 | TRBV27 | CASSSLGTGNEKLFF | TGTGCCAGCAGTTCCCTTGGGACAGGGAATGAAAAACTGTTTTTT
. | . | TRBJ1-2 | TRBV11-2 | CASSLGVGGWYGYTF | TGTGCCAGCAGCTTAGGCGTCGGGGGGTGGTATGGCTACACCTTC
few | TRBD2 | TRBJ2-3 | TRBV29-1 | CSSTRFGSGNADTQYF | TGCAGCTCCACTCGATTCGGTAGCGGGAATGCAGATACGCAGTATTTT
few | . | TRBJ1-1 | TRBV7-2 | CASSRGNNPDTEAFF | TGTGCCAGCTCTCGGGGTAACAACCCCGACACTGAAGCTTTCTTT
. | . | TRBJ2-6 | TRBV5-4 | CASSPSGGTGANVLTF | TGTGCCAGCAGCCCGAGTGGGGGAACTGGGGCCAACGTCCTGACTTTC
few | . | TRBJ1-3 | TRBV19 | CASQDFSGNTIYF | TGTGCCAGTCAGGACTTCTCTGGAAACACCATATATTTT
. | . | TRBJ2-3 | TRBV6-5 | CASSYKASTDTQYF | TGTGCCAGCAGTTATAAAGCTAGCACAGATACGCAGTATTTT
few | . | TRBJ2-5 | TRBV9 | CASSVDVQGQTQYF | TGTGCCAGCAGCGTCGATGTACAGGGTCAAACCCAGTACTTC
. | . | TRBJ2-3 | TRBV9 | CASSVSGTPSGDTQYF | TGTGCCAGCAGCGTATCCGGGACCCCTTCGGGAGATACGCAGTATTTT
. | . | TRBJ2-5 | TRBV5-4 | CASSLRGEETQYF | TGTGCCAGCAGCTTAAGGGGGGAAGAGACCCAGTACTTC
few | . | TRBJ2-7 | TRBV5-4 | CASSLGIRGRVYEQYF | TGTGCCAGCAGCCTAGGCATAAGGGGTCGAGTCTACGAGCAGTACTTC
. | TRBD1 | TRBJ1-2 | TRBV28 | CASSSGQGAKGYTF | TGTGCCAGCAGTTCGGGACAGGGGGCAAAGGGCTACACCTTC
few | . | TRBJ2-1 | TRBV7-2 | CASSSGSSYNEQFF | TGTGCCAGCAGCTCAGGGTCCTCCTACAATGAGCAGTTCTTC
few | . | TRBJ1-4 | TRBV5-1 | CASSLVEGKLFF | TGCGCCAGCAGCTTGGTGGAGGGAAAACTGTTTTTT
few | TRBD1 | TRBJ1-5 | TRBV7-8 | CASSSRTGHQPQHF | TGTGCCAGCAGCTCTCGGACAGGCCATCAGCCCCAGCATTTT
once | TRBD2 | TRBJ2-7 | TRBV4-2 | CASSQDLASGSYEQYF | TGTGCCAGCAGCCAAGATCTGGCTAGCGGCAGCTACGAGCAGTACTTC
few | . | TRBJ1-2 | TRBV19 | CASSISHSRNGYTF | TGTGCCAGTAGTATCTCGCACAGTCGCAATGGCTACACCTTC
few | TRBD1 | TRBJ1-1 | TRBV6-5 | CASRSTGPGTEAFF | TGTGCCAGCAGATCGACAGGGCCCGGCACTGAAGCTTTCTTT
few | TRBD1 | TRBJ1-5 | TRBV4-1 | CASSPTGGSNQPQHF | TGCGCCAGCAGCCCGACAGGGGGAAGCAATCAGCCCCAGCATTTT
. | TRBD2 | TRBJ2-3 | TRBV7-6 | CASSPRAGTSGAPSTDTQYF | TGTGCCAGCAGCCCTCGGGCCGGGACTAGCGGGGCCCCTAGCACAGATACGCAGTATTTT
. | . | TRBJ1-1 | TRBV18 | CASSPLLGSLGTEAFF | TGTGCCAGCTCACCGCTATTGGGAAGCCTGGGCACTGAAGCTTTCTTT
few | . | TRBJ2-2 | TRBV6-4 | CASSDQNGVGELFF | TGTGCCAGCAGTGACCAAAACGGGGTCGGGGAGCTGTTTTTT
. | TRBD2 | TRBJ2-1 | TRBV7-3 | CASSGRLAGETYNEQFF | TGTGCCAGCAGCGGTAGACTAGCGGGAGAGACCTACAATGAGCAGTTCTTC
. | TRBD1 | TRBJ2-7 | TRBV6-1 | CAISETLRGLTTYEQYF | TGTGCCATCAGTGAGACGCTCAGGGGGCTAACGACCTACGAGCAGTACTTC